This T cell receptor beta chain was identified during a study of blood T cell repertoires in COVID-19. TCRdb keeps only in-frame clones here, not all; method: immunoSEQ multiplex PCR. In the table there are under 200,000 clones, about nine tenths of which are singletons. Per the germline V gene, CDR1 is SEHNR and CDR2 is FQNEAQ (reference sequence). V lost 4 bases to trimming and J lost 9 bases; unmatched junction nucleotides: 15. The CDR3 extends over 15 amino acids. What was sequenced was peripheral blood. This clonotype was obtained from a woman aged 70 to 79 with acute or convalescent COVID-19. V is TRBV7-9 and J is TRBJ2-7; 7 bases map to TRBD1. The CDR3 is CASSSGTDPGLRQYF. The CDR3 DNA sequence: TGTGCCAGCAGCTCCGGGACAGATCCTGGGCTAAGGCAGTACTTC.